The 31 T cell receptor beta chains listed next were all sequenced from one sample in a study of CD8 T cells in ankylosing spondylitis. TCRdb re-called the 5' RACE reads through MiXCR, storing one row per CDR3 protein. The sample lists some 92,000 distinct CDR3 sequences; around 26% were seen once. Material for sequencing was blood, either unsorted or a sorted T cell fraction (not recorded which). The origin of the receptors is a male donor with ankylosing spondylitis or in good health (not recorded which).

There are a few counts of this clonotype. Mismatch with germline at one junction end may stem from a read error. The rearrangement joins TRBV20-1 to TRBJ1-2, with 7 positions matching TRBD1. Germline V CDR1 and CDR2: DFQATT, SNEGSKA (reference sequence). This CDR3 comprises 15 residues. In DNA, the CDR3 is TGCAGTGCTAGAGACGGGACAGCATTGAACTATGGCTACATCTTC. This encodes CSARDGTALNYGYIF.

This chain joins TRBV5-1 and TRBJ2-5; D might be TRBD2 (5 bases). V lost 5 bases and J lost 5, with 16 bases in between. The CDR3 extends over 14 amino acids. Looked up from germline, CDR1 is SGHRS and CDR2 is YFSETQ. The CDR3 reads CASSSAAAWETQYF. The CDR3 DNA sequence: TGCGCCAGCAGTTCAGCGGCGGCTTGGGAGACCCAGTACTTC.

This clonotype appeared a few times. The genes are TRBV20-1 and TRBJ1-1, with 8 bases fitting TRBD1. The germline V gene encodes CDR1 DFQATT and CDR2 SNEGSKA (reference sequence). The CDR3 consists of 13 residues. J was trimmed by 2 bases and V by 5 bases; bases with no gene match: 4. The CDR3, as DNA: TGCAGTGCTCGACAGGGGATAAACACTGAAGCTTTCTTT. Its protein is CSARQGINTEAFF.

This clonotype was counted between two and nine times. The V call is TRBV18, the J call TRBJ2-7; 15 bases align to TRBD2. From germline, CDR1 is KGHSH and CDR2 LQKENI. This CDR3 region has 17 residues. The junction had 8 bases not matched to a gene; V was cut back by 4 bases and J by 4 bases. In DNA, the CDR3 is TGTGCCAGCTCACACACGGGGACTAGCGGGAGGACGTACGAGCAGTACTTC. It yields the protein CASSHTGTSGRTYEQYF.

This clonotype occurred a few times. J is TRBJ2-3 and V is TRBV7-2, with 7 bases identical to TRBD2. CDR1 and CDR2 from the germline V gene are SGHTA and FQGNSA. V trimming: 5 bases; J trimming: 0 bases; junction bases outside the gene matches: 8. This CDR3 is built from 16 residues. CDR3 DNA: TGTGCCAGCAGCAAAACTAGCGCCACAAGCACAGATACGCAGTATTTT. It specifies CASSKTSATSTDTQYF.

This clonotype has a handful of counts. This chain connects TRBV2 to TRBJ2-5; D is unresolved. V was trimmed by 6 bases and J by 5 bases, leaving 10 bases between them. The germline V gene has CDR1 SNHLY and CDR2 FYNNEI. The CDR3 length is 12 residues. CDR3 residues: CASRAQGETQYF. CDR3 in DNA: TGTGCCAGCAGGGCCCAAGGCGAGACCCAGTACTTC.

The V call is TRBV20-1, the J call TRBJ1-1; tentative D call: TRBD1 (5 bases). Germline V gene lookup returns CDR1 DFQATT and CDR2 SNEGSKA (reference sequence). The length of the CDR3 is 13 residues. With 6 bases removed from V and 0 bases from J, the gap between germline ends came to 11 bases. CDR3: CSAAGLMNTEAFF. The CDR3 nucleotides read TGCAGTGCGGCGGGGCTGATGAACACTGAAGCTTTCTTT.

This clonotype has a handful of counts. The V call is TRBV20-1, the J call TRBJ1-6; the D is unclear. The CDR3 length is 14 residues. V was clipped by 3 bases and J by 0 bases, with 6 bases between them. Germline V gene data show CDR1 as DFQATT and CDR2 as SNEGSKA (reference sequence). The CDR3 DNA follows: TGCAGTGCTAGTTTGAGCTCCTATAATTCACCCCTCCACTTT. It specifies CSASLSSYNSPLHF.

The rearrangement joins TRBV20-1 to TRBJ1-4; perhaps TRBD1 as D (6 bases). The length of the CDR3 is 13 residues. Germline V gives CDR1 DFQATT, CDR2 SNEGSKA (reference sequence). V was shortened by 4 bases and J by 8 bases, with 14 bases between the two germline ends. In nucleotides, the CDR3 is TGCAGTGCTACGTCAGGGGTCTGGGAAAAACTGTTTTTT. Translation: CSATSGVWEKLFF.

This sequence joins TRBV29-1 and TRBJ2-4; unclear D gene. The length of the CDR3 is 12 residues. Looked up from germline, CDR1 is SQVTM and CDR2 is ANQGSEA. V dropped 4 bases and J dropped 10 bases, with 14 bases sitting between them. The CDR3 region is CSVVETADIQYF. Here the CDR3 DNA reads TGCAGCGTTGTCGAGACGGCCGATATTCAGTACTTC.

There are a few counts of this clonotype. V usage is TRBV20-1 and J usage is TRBJ2-1, with TRBD2 matching over 13 bases. CDR1 and CDR2 from the germline V gene are DFQATT and SNEGSKA (reference sequence). V shed 7 bases and J 10 bases; nucleotides not matched to a gene: 7. The CDR3 extends over 13 amino acids. The CDR3 DNA reads TGCAGTGAATCGGGACTAGCGGGGTGGGAGCAGTTCTTC. This translates into CSESGLAGWEQFF.

This chain joins TRBV29-1 and TRBJ1-5; no reliable D call. The ends were cut back, 5 bases at V and 0 bases at J, with 11 bases in the middle. The CDR3 runs 14 residues. Germline CDR1 SQVTM, CDR2 ANQGSEA. In DNA form, the CDR3 reads TGCAGCGTTAATAACGGTTATAGCAATCAGCCCCAGCATTTT. Encoded protein: CSVNNGYSNQPQHF.

V gene TRBV5-1 combines with J gene TRBJ1-2, with 8 nucleotides matching TRBD1. Germline lookup yields CDR1 SGHRS and CDR2 YFSETQ. The length of the CDR3 is 14 residues. The ends lost 0 bases at V and 2 bases at J; junction bases unmatched: 0. The CDR3, as DNA: TGCGCCAGCAGCTTGGGACAGGGGAACTATGGCTACACCTTC. Amino acids: CASSLGQGNYGYTF.

This clonotype came up a few times. The chain combines TRBV5-1 with TRBJ1-1; D possibly corresponds to TRBD1 (5 bases). The V end was cut by 6 bases, the J end by 1 base, with 10 bases between. Germline values: CDR1 SGHRS, CDR2 YFSETQ. This CDR3 comprises 13 residues. This CDR3 reads CASKGTGNTEAFF. In DNA form, the CDR3 reads TGCGCCAGCAAGGGTACAGGGAACACTGAAGCTTTCTTT.

The CDR3 nucleotides are TGCAGTGCCGAAAGCAGTGGGACAGGCGATGAAAAACTGTTTTTT. Its protein is CSAESSGTGDEKLFF. This chain links TRBV20-1 with TRBJ1-4; 8 bases are a match to TRBD1. V was clipped by 6 bases and J by 6 bases; unmatched bases: 12. Germline values: CDR1 DFQATT, CDR2 SNEGSKA (reference sequence). This CDR3 contains 15 residues.

The gene calls are TRBV7-2 and TRBJ1-1, with D perhaps TRBD1 (6 bases). Germline V CDR1 and CDR2: SGHTA, FQGNSA. The length of the CDR3 is 14 residues. Trimming took 2 bases from V and 8 from J, leaving 15 bases between them. CDR3 region: CASSLWRTDSEAFF. The DNA for the CDR3 is TGTGCCAGCAGCTTATGGCGGACAGATTCCGAAGCTTTCTTT.

J is TRBJ1-2 and V is TRBV11-2; D not resolved. This CDR3 is 17 amino acids long. Germline assignment: CDR1 SGHAT and CDR2 FQNNGV. V gave up 1 base and J gave up 5 bases, with 20 bases separating them. The CDR3: CASSLGRGAQRGYGYTF. The CDR3 coding sequence is TGTGCCAGCAGCTTAGGGCGGGGAGCCCAGCGGGGTTATGGCTACACCTTC.

This clonotype was seen repeatedly, ten times or more. The J gene is TRBJ2-3, the V gene TRBV6-2 or TRBV6-3; weak D call: TRBD2 (6 bases). Germline V gene lookup returns CDR1 MNHEY and CDR2 SVGEGT. The length of the CDR3 is 13 residues. The ends were cut back, 6 bases at V and 6 bases at J, with 13 bases in the middle. The CDR3 DNA reads as TGTGCCAGCAGGGACGGCGGGGCGGATACGCAGTATTTT. Translated: CASRDGGADTQYF.

This clonotype was picked up a small number of times. The V gene is TRBV7-2, the J gene TRBJ2-2; 9 bases agree with TRBD1. The germline CDR1 and CDR2 sequences are SGHTA and FQGNSA. Trimming took 1 base from V and 5 from J; bases not matched to a gene: 2. This CDR3 has 15 amino acids. Written as DNA, the CDR3 is TGTGCCAGCAGCTTAGACAGGGGGCGGACCGGGGAGCTGTTTTTT. It translates to CASSLDRGRTGELFF.

This clonotype was detected a few times. The V and J genes are TRBV20-1 and TRBJ2-3; D gene ambiguous. V lost 4 bases and J 4 bases, leaving 6 bases between the germline ends. This CDR3 comprises 11 residues. CDR1 DFQATT and CDR2 SNEGSKA come from the germline V gene (reference sequence). The CDR3 region has the DNA TGCAGTGCTATTCGCGCAGATACGCAGTATTTT. It encodes CSAIRADTQYF.

This clonotype was found a few times. The chain uses TRBV7-3 and TRBJ1-2, with TRBD1 identical over 7 bases. Germline CDR1 reads SGHTA; CDR2 reads FQGTGA. The CDR3 spans 16 residues. J gave up 3 bases and V 0 bases, and 7 bases lay outside the gene matches. CDR3 DNA: TGTGCCAGCAGCTTAACTCCTCCAGGACAGGACTATGGCTACACCTTC. Translating it yields CASSLTPPGQDYGYTF.

This chain uses TRBV2 with TRBJ2-1, with D hard to call. V lost 1 base and J lost 7, with 8 bases in between. The CDR3 has 13 amino acids. Germline CDR1 is SNHLY and CDR2 is FYNNEI. The CDR3 reads CASSEGLENEQFF. CDR3 DNA sequence: TGTGCCAGCAGTGAAGGGCTAGAGAATGAGCAGTTCTTC.

This clonotype came up a few times. V usage is TRBV2 and J usage is TRBJ2-3; D is possibly TRBD1 or TRBD2 (6 bases each). Germline CDR1 is SNHLY and CDR2 is FYNNEI. The V end was cut by 4 bases, the J end by 5 bases, with 19 bases between. The length of the CDR3 is 16 residues. CDR3 bases: TGTGCCAGCAGTGTTGGATTAGGGGGGCTGGAAGATACGCAGTATTTT. Translated: CASSVGLGGLEDTQYF.

This clonotype occurred many times. This sequence joins TRBV10-3 and TRBJ2-7; 10 bases align to TRBD1. The V gene end was trimmed by 6 bases and the J gene end by 2 bases; junction bases not matched to a gene: 4. The CDR3 contains 14 residues. Germline V lookup: CDR1 ENHRY, CDR2 SYGVKD. This CDR3 is CAISRDRGAYEQYF. The CDR3 bases are TGTGCCATCAGCCGGGACAGGGGTGCCTACGAGCAGTACTTC.

A few counts support this clonotype. The CDR3 sequence: CSATISGGVYNEQFF. The CDR3 DNA sequence: TGCAGTGCTACCATTAGCGGGGGGGTTTACAATGAGCAGTTCTTC. The chain recombines TRBV20-1 with TRBJ2-1, with 11 bases that match TRBD2. The CDR3 loop spans 15 amino acids. J was trimmed by 4 bases and V by 4 bases; bases with no gene match: 6. Germline lookup yields CDR1 DFQATT and CDR2 SNEGSKA (reference sequence).

The genes are TRBV27 and TRBJ1-2; D gene unclear. CDR1 and CDR2 from the germline V gene are MNHEY and SMNVEV (reference sequence). Trimming pared 0 bases from V and 2 bases from J, leaving 4 bases between. The length of the CDR3 is 13 residues. The CDR3 nucleotides are TGTGCCAGCAGTTTATCTTGGAACTATGGCTACACCTTC. This encodes CASSLSWNYGYTF.

V gene TRBV25-1 combines with J gene TRBJ2-5; 9 positions agree with TRBD1. Germline V gene lookup returns CDR1 MGHDK and CDR2 SYGVNS. This CDR3 is 15 amino acids long. V trimming: 6 bases; J trimming: 2 bases; junction bases outside the gene matches: 7. CDR3 protein: CASSPGQGIQETQYF. CDR3 sequence (DNA): TGTGCCAGCAGCCCAGGACAGGGGATACAAGAGACCCAGTACTTC.

This clonotype was observed a few times. This chain links TRBV7-8 with TRBJ2-7; 7 bases map to TRBD1. Per germline, CDR1 SGHVS and CDR2 FQNEAQ. V trimming: 4 bases; J trimming: 7 bases; junction bases outside the gene matches: 7. The CDR3 extends over 13 amino acids. The CDR3: CASSSQRTGEQYV. CDR3 coding DNA: TGTGCCAGCAGCTCCCAGAGGACAGGTGAGCAGTACGTC.

The genes are TRBV20-1 and TRBJ1-3; no clear D. The V gene's germline CDR1 is DFQATT and CDR2 SNEGSKA (reference sequence). The V end lost 0 bases, the J end lost 2 bases, and 11 bases lay between the germline ends. The CDR3 sequence is 15 residues long. The CDR3 coding sequence is TGCAGTGCTAGAGACCCTTACAATCCTGGAAACACCATATATTTT. The encoded protein is CSARDPYNPGNTIYF.

This clonotype occurred a few times. This chain connects TRBV29-1 to TRBJ1-4; D gene uncertain. V lost 5 bases and J lost 7, with 14 bases in between. The CDR3 runs to 13 residues. Germline loops: CDR1 SQVTM, CDR2 ANQGSEA. The CDR3 nucleotides read TGCAGCGTTCTACTCCCCGGCGCTGAAAAACTGTTTTTT. This translates into CSVLLPGAEKLFF.

The sample holds many counts of this clonotype. The chain has TRBV7-8 and TRBJ1-1; D is unresolved. The V end lost 2 bases, the J end lost 1 base, and 8 bases lay between the germline ends. The germline gives CDR1 SGHVS, CDR2 FQNEAQ. The CDR3 totals 14 residues. CDR3 sequence reads: CASSLTGTNTEAFF. The CDR3 DNA reads TGTGCCAGCAGCTTAACGGGCACGAACACTGAAGCTTTCTTT. The entire variable domain, with the rest obtained from reference TRBV7-8 and TRBJ1-1, is as follows: GAGVSQSPRYKVAKRGQDVALRCDPISGHVSLFWYQQALGQGPEFLTYFQNEAQLDKSGLPSDRFFAERPEGSVSTLKIQRTQQEDSAVYLCASSLTGTNTEAFFGQGTRLTVV.